A selection of T cell receptor beta chains follows, all from one sample in a study of blood T cell repertoires in COVID-19. Profiled with immunoSEQ multiplex PCR; TCRdb holds only in-frame clones, not every one. Among around 140,000 clones listed, 75% to 90% were seen once. What was sequenced was PBMCs or T cells enriched from blood (not recorded which). The receptors originated from a man in his forties or fifties in a cohort exposed to, infected with or recovered from COVID-19 (not recorded which). CDR3s include the opening cysteine and the closing phenylalanine or tryptophan. D genes are given only for firm matches. Clone size appears in some rows only: once, few, many, or a class for an expanded clone.

J: TRBJ1-1; V: TRBV5-1; D: TRBD1; size: NA; CDR3: CASSSGQGTGEAFF; DNA: TGCGCCAGCAGCTCGGGACAGGGGACTGGTGAAGCTTTCTTT
J: TRBJ2-7; V: TRBV11-2; D: TRBD1; size: NA; CDR3: CASSSGTGAFEQYF; DNA: TGTGCCAGCAGCTCAGGGACAGGAGCCTTCGAGCAGTACTTC
J: TRBJ2-5; V: TRBV18; D: NA; size: NA; CDR3: CASSRGRGETQYF; DNA: TGTGCCAGCTCGAGGGGCAGGGGAGAGACCCAGTACTTC
J: TRBJ2-5; V: TRBV28; D: NA; size: NA; CDR3: CAIQGGEETQYF; DNA: TGTGCCATTCAAGGGGGGGAAGAGACCCAGTACTTC
J: TRBJ1-2; V: TRBV18; D: NA; size: NA; CDR3: CASSPAGANYGYTF; DNA: TGTGCCAGCTCACCAGCCGGGGCTAACTATGGCTACACCTTC
J: TRBJ2-1; V: TRBV6-5; D: TRBD2; size: NA; CDR3: CASAIRGGYNEQFF; DNA: TGTGCCAGCGCGATTCGCGGGGGCTACAATGAGCAGTTCTTC
J: TRBJ2-5; V: TRBV18; D: NA; size: NA; CDR3: CASSPPGAVQETQYF; DNA: TGTGCCAGCTCACCACCGGGGGCCGTACAAGAGACCCAGTACTTC
J: TRBJ1-1; V: TRBV7-3; D: NA; size: NA; CDR3: CASSLNVMNTEAFF; DNA: TGTGCCAGCAGCTTAAATGTCATGAACACTGAAGCTTTCTTT
J: TRBJ2-7; V: TRBV15; D: NA; size: few; CDR3: CATSRDRETEQYF; DNA: TGTGCCACCAGCAGAGACAGGGAAACCGAGCAGTACTTC
J: TRBJ1-6; V: TRBV3-1/TRBV3-2; D: TRBD1; size: once; CDR3: CASSQVAGGNSPLHF; DNA: TGTGCCAGCAGCCAAGTTGCAGGGGGTAATTCACCCCTCCACTTT
J: TRBJ1-1; V: TRBV7-9; D: NA; size: NA; CDR3: CASQGMASEAFF; DNA: TGTGCCAGCCAGGGCATGGCCTCTGAAGCTTTCTTT
J: TRBJ1-5; V: TRBV6-5; D: NA; size: NA; CDR3: CASSSTGGTGQPQHF; DNA: TGTGCCAGCAGTTCCACCGGGGGTACCGGTCAGCCCCAGCATTTT
J: TRBJ2-3; V: TRBV9; D: NA; size: NA; CDR3: CASTPGSPPEDTQYF; DNA: TGTGCCAGCACCCCAGGCTCCCCGCCGGAAGATACGCAGTATTTT
J: TRBJ1-1; V: TRBV30; D: TRBD1; size: once; CDR3: CAWSGQGVTEAFF; DNA: TGTGCCTGGAGCGGACAGGGGGTCACTGAAGCTTTCTTT
J: TRBJ2-3; V: TRBV7-7; D: TRBD2; size: once; CDR3: CASSRLAGGLSTDTQYF; DNA: TGTGCCAGCAGCCGGTTAGCGGGGGGCCTCAGCACAGATACGCAGTATTTT
J: TRBJ1-1; V: TRBV19; D: NA; size: NA; CDR3: CASSIAAGYNTEAFF; DNA: TGTGCCAGTAGTATAGCGGCAGGGTACAACACTGAAGCTTTCTTT
J: TRBJ1-1; V: TRBV13; D: TRBD1; size: NA; CDR3: CASSLVPQGMTEAFF; DNA: TGTGCCAGCAGCTTAGTACCACAGGGGATGACTGAAGCTTTCTTT
J: TRBJ1-1; V: TRBV6-2/TRBV6-3; D: NA; size: NA; CDR3: CASSYWQAEAFF; DNA: TGTGCCAGCAGTTACTGGCAGGCTGAAGCTTTCTTT
J: TRBJ1-2; V: TRBV5-1; D: TRBD1; size: NA; CDR3: CASSFVGGDGYTF; DNA: TGCGCCAGCAGCTTCGTAGGGGGCGATGGCTACACCTTC
J: TRBJ2-2; V: TRBV28; D: TRBD2; size: once; CDR3: CASSFGGENGELFF; DNA: TGTGCCAGCAGTTTTGGGGGGGAGAACGGGGAGCTGTTTTTT
J: TRBJ2-7; V: TRBV10-3; D: NA; size: NA; CDR3: CAISEHYEQYF; DNA: TGTGCCATCAGTGAGCACTACGAGCAGTACTTC
J: TRBJ1-2; V: TRBV30; D: TRBD1; size: NA; CDR3: CAWRPGQGYGYTF; DNA: TGTGCCTGGCGCCCGGGACAGGGATATGGCTACACCTTC
J: TRBJ2-2; V: TRBV14; D: NA; size: NA; CDR3: CASSHNAGELFF; DNA: TGTGCCAGCAGCCACAATGCCGGGGAGCTGTTTTTT
J: TRBJ1-5; V: TRBV6-5; D: TRBD1; size: NA; CDR3: CASRNRGSNQPQHF; DNA: TGTGCCAGCAGGAACAGGGGAAGCAATCAGCCCCAGCATTTT
J: TRBJ1-1; V: TRBV2; D: TRBD1; size: NA; CDR3: CASRGQLNTEAFF; DNA: TGTGCCAGCAGGGGACAGTTGAACACTGAAGCTTTCTTT
J: TRBJ2-1; V: TRBV7-2; D: NA; size: NA; CDR3: CASSLARTGSNNEQFF; DNA: TGTGCCAGCAGCTTAGCGCGAACAGGCAGTAACAATGAGCAGTTCTTC
J: TRBJ2-7; V: TRBV12-3/TRBV12-4; D: TRBD2; size: NA; CDR3: CASSLALGAGGSF; DNA: TGTGCCAGCAGTTTAGCTCTCGGAGCGGGAGGTTCCTTC
J: TRBJ2-7; V: TRBV29-1; D: TRBD1; size: NA; CDR3: CSVEGQGYEQYF; DNA: TGCAGCGTTGAGGGACAGGGTTACGAGCAGTACTTC
J: TRBJ1-1; V: TRBV7-2; D: TRBD1; size: few; CDR3: CASSIRQGGTEAFF; DNA: TGTGCCAGCAGCATCCGACAGGGGGGCACTGAAGCTTTCTTT
J: TRBJ2-2; V: TRBV29-1; D: TRBD1; size: NA; CDR3: CSVGSGGPGELFF; DNA: TGCAGCGTTGGTTCAGGGGGCCCCGGGGAGCTGTTTTTT
J: TRBJ1-2; V: TRBV30; D: TRBD1; size: NA; CDR3: CAWSSQGPENYGYTF; DNA: TGTGCCTGGAGTTCACAGGGGCCCGAGAACTATGGCTACACCTTC
J: TRBJ2-1; V: TRBV5-6; D: NA; size: once; CDR3: CASSLALALLYNEQFF; DNA: TGTGCCAGCAGCTTGGCCCTCGCGCTTCTTTACAATGAGCAGTTCTTC
J: TRBJ1-5; V: TRBV12-5; D: NA; size: few; CDR3: CASGLVFLGGPQHF; DNA: TGTGCTAGTGGTTTGGTATTCCTAGGGGGACCCCAGCATTTT
J: TRBJ2-7; V: TRBV27; D: TRBD2; size: NA; CDR3: CASSRRTSGTYEQYF; DNA: TGTGCCAGCAGTCGCCGGACTAGCGGCACCTACGAGCAGTACTTC
J: TRBJ2-3; V: TRBV20-1; D: TRBD2; size: once; CDR3: CSASSLAGVDTQYF; DNA: TGCAGTGCTAGTAGCCTAGCGGGAGTAGATACGCAGTATTTT
J: TRBJ1-3; V: TRBV3-1/TRBV3-2; D: TRBD1; size: NA; CDR3: CASSQVVSGQGPGNTIYF; DNA: TGTGCCAGCAGCCAAGTAGTTTCGGGACAGGGACCTGGAAACACCATATATTTT
J: TRBJ2-4; V: TRBV6-2/TRBV6-3; D: TRBD1; size: NA; CDR3: CASSPGTGGKGIQYF; DNA: TGTGCCAGCAGCCCCGGGACAGGGGGCAAGGGCATTCAGTACTTC
J: TRBJ2-5; V: TRBV21-1; D: NA; size: NA; CDR3: CASRVYRVGETQYF; DNA: TGTGCCAGCAGGGTTTACAGGGTAGGCGAGACCCAGTACTTC
J: TRBJ2-7; V: TRBV28; D: NA; size: NA; CDR3: CASKKQGSSYEQYF; DNA: TGTGCCAGCAAGAAACAGGGAAGCTCCTACGAGCAGTACTTC
J: TRBJ1-1; V: TRBV18; D: NA; size: NA; CDR3: CASSPTVNTEAFF; DNA: TGTGCCAGCTCACCCACAGTGAACACTGAAGCTTTCTTT
J: TRBJ1-1; V: TRBV6-6; D: NA; size: NA; CDR3: CASSSRLNTEAFF; DNA: TGTGCCAGCAGCTCGAGGTTGAACACTGAAGCTTTCTTT
J: TRBJ2-5; V: TRBV19; D: NA; size: few; CDR3: CASSATQGSETQYF; DNA: TGTGCCAGTAGTGCAACACAGGGCTCGGAGACCCAGTACTTC
J: TRBJ2-7; V: TRBV6-5; D: TRBD2; size: NA; CDR3: CASSLAGGLEQYF; DNA: TGTGCCAGCAGCTTAGCGGGAGGGCTCGAGCAGTACTTC
J: TRBJ1-3; V: TRBV15; D: TRBD1; size: NA; CDR3: CATSRDRPMTGRNTIYF; DNA: TGTGCCACCAGCAGAGACCGGCCCATGACAGGGAGAAACACCATATATTTT
J: TRBJ2-7; V: TRBV27; D: NA; size: once; CDR3: CASRDNSYEQYF; DNA: TGTGCCAGCCGGGACAACTCCTACGAGCAGTACTTC
J: TRBJ1-2; V: TRBV6-5; D: TRBD1; size: NA; CDR3: CASSYSTGGVYGYTF; DNA: TGTGCCAGCAGTTACTCGACAGGGGGCGTCTATGGCTACACCTTC
J: TRBJ2-7; V: TRBV4-2; D: NA; size: NA; CDR3: CASSQDSGGQIISYEQYF; DNA: TGTGCCAGCAGCCAAGATTCTGGAGGACAGATTATCTCCTACGAGCAGTACTTC
J: TRBJ1-3; V: TRBV3-1/TRBV3-2; D: NA; size: NA; CDR3: CASSQGSAGVTGNTIYF; DNA: TGTGCCAGCAGCCAAGGATCCGCGGGGGTGACTGGAAACACCATATATTTT
J: TRBJ2-7; V: TRBV4-1; D: NA; size: NA; CDR3: CASSHGTTYEQYF; DNA: TGCGCCAGCAGCCACGGGACAACCTACGAGCAGTACTTC
J: TRBJ2-2; V: TRBV9; D: NA; size: few; CDR3: CASRNGGTTGELFF; DNA: TGTGCCAGCAGGAATGGAGGGACCACCGGGGAGCTGTTTTTT
J: TRBJ2-1; V: TRBV19; D: TRBD2; size: NA; CDR3: CASSISGTSGNEQFF; DNA: TGTGCCAGTAGTATTTCCGGGACTAGCGGGAATGAGCAGTTCTTC
J: TRBJ1-2; V: TRBV14; D: NA; size: NA; CDR3: CASSQASLYGYTF; DNA: TGTGCCAGCAGCCAAGCCTCCCTCTATGGCTACACCTTC
J: TRBJ2-7; V: TRBV3-1/TRBV3-2; D: TRBD2; size: NA; CDR3: CASSQYSGSDYEQYF; DNA: TGTGCCAGCAGCCAATACAGCGGGAGTGACTACGAGCAGTACTTC
J: TRBJ2-3; V: TRBV29-1; D: TRBD1; size: once; CDR3: CSVGSRDRPTDTQYF; DNA: TGCAGCGTTGGGTCGAGGGACAGGCCCACAGATACGCAGTATTTT
J: TRBJ1-2; V: TRBV5-1; D: NA; size: NA; CDR3: CASSSGGTPYGYTF; DNA: TGCGCCAGCAGCTCGGGGGGGACCCCTTATGGCTACACCTTC
J: TRBJ1-1; V: TRBV2; D: NA; size: NA; CDR3: CASSDEKYTEAFF; DNA: TGTGCCAGCAGTGATGAGAAGTACACTGAAGCTTTCTTT
J: TRBJ2-1; V: TRBV9; D: TRBD2; size: NA; CDR3: CASVSSGYNEQFF; DNA: TGTGCCAGCGTATCTAGCGGCTACAATGAGCAGTTCTTC
J: TRBJ2-3; V: TRBV4-1; D: TRBD2; size: NA; CDR3: CASSQGASGARTDTQYF; DNA: TGCGCCAGCAGCCAGGGGGCTAGCGGGGCTCGCACAGATACGCAGTATTTT
J: TRBJ2-1; V: TRBV19; D: TRBD2; size: NA; CDR3: CASSRLAGVVNEQFF; DNA: TGTGCCAGTAGTAGACTAGCGGGAGTTGTCAATGAGCAGTTCTTC